This TCR beta chain was documented in a study of shared clonotypes between healthy human individuals (dated by TCRdb to about 2020). For the wider study: Two women and a few men aged 18 to 49 years were included in the cohort. For each donor, three plates each were used for CD4 naive and CD4 memory, two plates were used for CD8 naive, and one plate was used for CD8 memory. To estimate repertoire size and how much clonotypes are shared between individuals, the study performed deep sequencing of blood TCR repertoires from a few healthy adults. To increase sequencing depth and limit assay-specific biases, TCR repertoire library preparation and sequencing were carried out by different laboratories using diverse techniques. Between about 0.8 and 9 billion PBMCs per donor were obtained by leukapheresis.

Using the deep immunoSEQ assay, multiplex PCR amplified TCR CDR3 regions from genomic DNA. For each cell subset, the extracted genomic DNA was distributed evenly across all wells of several immunoSEQ 96-well plates, and each plate served as one replicate. For sorted subsets, around 200 ng genomic DNA, equal to some 30,000 T cell genomes, was loaded into each replicate PCR. The purified libraries were quantified using a Qubit 3.0 fluorometer, sized with a Bioanalyzer 2100, and then quantified again using the KAPA Library Quantification kit. Every immunoSEQ 96-well plate was sequenced on a dedicated single-read 150-cycle Illumina NextSeq 550 flow cell. In the authors' own workflow: Because the immunoSEQ output held only junctional sequences and lacked quality scores, the filtering could not match the filtering applied to full-length reads. Sequences were annotated with PyIR, a Python wrapper for IgBLAST v1.9, and V/J genes and CDR3 were assigned using IMGT germline references. Reads with weak V/J assignments (E-value above 1e-6), missing CDR3, stop codons, out-of-frame junctions, or ambiguous translated residues were removed. V3J clonotypes were defined by identical inferred V gene, J gene, and CDR3 amino acid sequence. Percentage overlap between repertoires was calculated by dividing the number of shared unique clonotypes by the size of the smaller repertoire. Richness of each repertoire was evaluated using RTK rarefaction, the Chao1 estimator, and Recon v2.1 estimates of unobserved clonotypes. Generation probabilities were computed with OLGA for all TCRbeta clonotypes obtained by the gDNA method from a few donors. What TCRdb holds here is the immuneACCESS table cut down to in-frame rearrangements. Part of the clones is not present; checked against another copy, under half of the missing clones reflect an unresolved V gene, and the others are unexplained. V, J and clone size derive from that table, while D and trimming were established from the DNA sequence. Present in this sample are around 2,000,000 clones, just under 95% of which were seen just once. The ten largest clones add up to more than 0.9% of the sample.

As to this clone: Its antigen remains unidentified. No qualities accompany the bases; no much larger clone lies one base away.

CD8 naive samples were CD45RO-negative cells positively selected for CCR7, giving a CD45RA+CCR7+ population that excluded TemRA cells. Donors were healthy HIV-negative adults with no recently reported acute infections or vaccinations. All donors were Caucasian adults living in Nashville, Tennessee, USA. After blood collection by leukapheresis, PBMCs were isolated using Ficoll-Histopaque density gradient centrifugation and then cryopreserved in the vapor phase of liquid nitrogen. Purity and quantity of every magnetically sorted T cell population were checked by analytical flow cytometry. Each sorted fraction had its genomic DNA isolated and then quantified by UV absorbance on a Nanodrop 2000c. What the research found in general, with its limitations: Sampling was restricted to blood, and TCR repertoires in tissue are likely to differ from TCR repertoires in blood. Even with the large sequencing depth, rarefaction of the sorted-subset datasets indicated that sequencing was incomplete. Approximately 5% of naive CD4, roughly 3.5% of naive CD8, roughly 2.4% of memory CD4, and 0.4% of memory CD8 clonotypes were shared across a few donors. Pairwise subsampling indicated that sequencing depth was expected to affect the degree of clonotype sharing among donors. Because the study included only a small number of donors, the genetic and exposure-history diversity represented was limited. Higher generation probabilities were observed for clonotypes shared by all four sorted-subset donors than for non-shared clonotypes. Estimated clonotype richness was generally larger for naive than for memory subsets.

The clonotype originates from a man younger than 35 in good health. Sequenced: naive CD8+ T cells sorted from blood. Explained via the paper, the cell subset or site label denotes: CD45RA+CCR7+.

The DNA is TGTGCCAGCAGCGTAGAAACTTCGCCGTCGGTGGAGCAGTTCTTC. Its product reads: CASSVETSPSVEQFF. The chain couples TRBV9 to TRBJ2-1, with the D segment identity uncertain. Between the V and J ends, shortened by 0 bases and 10 bases respectively, the junction contains 17 bases. CDR1 and CDR2 were assigned from the germline V gene as SGDLS and YYNGEE. The cysteine opens and the phenylalanine closes a CDR3 of 15 amino acids. Of the read, only the CDR3 DNA is kept; its 45 bases are in frame from base 1. Reference TRBV9 and TRBJ2-1 genes cover what lies past the CDR3, so the full variable domain is DSGVTQTPKHLITATGQRVTLRCSPRSGDLSVYWYQQSLDQGLQFLIQYYNGEERAKGNILERFSAQQFPDLHSELNLSSLELGDSALYFCASSVETSPSVEQFFGPGTRLTVL.